This record covers a single T cell receptor (beta chain). The antigen remains unidentified. Trimming cost V 6 bases and J 6 bases; bases outside gene matches: 8. Germline V lookup: CDR1 KGHSH, CDR2 LQKENI. There are 14 residues in the CDR3. The data were obtained in a study of blood T cells in healthy people across ages. Study outcomes and limitations: Long-lived donors had more naive CD4+ cells and higher diversity than aged donors.

Primed by a sample-barcoded 5' primer and a J-beta primer mix, a second PCR proceeded for roughly 7 to 11 cycles. Each cDNA molecule was tagged by a template-switch adaptor with 12 random nucleotides. TCRdb ran MiXCR on the 5' RACE reads and lists one entry per CDR3 protein. The table includes roughly 1.7 million distinct CDR3 sequences, about 32% detected once. Extracted total RNA amounted to at least 5.5 micrograms for each sample. J is TRBJ1-2 and V is TRBV18; 9 bases line up with TRBD1. The source is a woman aged 30 to 39 in good health. The sequenced material came from blood. CDR3 bases: TGTGCCAGCTCCACGGGACAGGGAGAAAATGGCTACACCTTC. Translation gives CASSTGQGENGYTF.